The 30 T cell receptor beta chains presented below share a single source sample, sequenced in a study of blood T cells in healthy people across ages. Primers used in a second PCR of roughly 7 to 12 cycles were a sample-barcoded 5' primer and a J-beta primer mix. TCRdb redid the calling of the 5' RACE reads with MiXCR, one entry per CDR3 protein. The sample lists around 1,500,000 distinct CDR3 sequences, 28% occurring once. Sequenced input: blood. All receptors derive from a woman aged 25 to 45 in good health.

The CDR3 DNA reads TGTGCCACCAGTGACCGAGGACTAGCGGGAGACTATGAGCAGTTCTTC. Protein sequence: CATSDRGLAGDYEQFF. This chain uses TRBV24-1 with TRBJ2-1; 13 nucleotides align to TRBD2. The CDR3 totals 16 residues. Per germline, CDR1 KGHDR and CDR2 SFDVKD. V was clipped by 4 bases and J by 8 bases; unmatched bases: 7.

A note on this clonotype: At one of its ends the junction is not consistent with the germline gene, which may arise from a read error. V is TRBV6-5 and J is TRBJ2-1; 11 bases line up with TRBD2. The V gene's germline CDR1 is MNHEY and CDR2 SVGAGI. The CDR3 covers 16 residues. The CDR3: CASSNSLAGEWNEQFF. For the CDR3, the DNA is TGTGCCAGCAGTAACTCACTAGCGGGAGAATGGAATGAGCAGTTCTTC.

The chain joins TRBV5-1 to TRBJ2-7, with D perhaps being TRBD1 or TRBD2 (5 bases each). CDR1 is SGHRS and CDR2 is YFSETQ in the germline V gene. V was trimmed by 7 bases and J by 5 bases, leaving 19 bases between them. This CDR3 is 14 amino acids long. CDR3 protein: CASQTGQGRNEQYF. In DNA, the CDR3 is TGCGCCAGCCAGACGGGGCAGGGACGGAACGAGCAGTACTTC.

This clonotype was observed once. The chain recombines TRBV20-1 with TRBJ2-3; D unclear. This CDR3 is 15 amino acids long. Germline lookup yields CDR1 DFQATT and CDR2 SNEGSKA (reference sequence). V lost 3 bases and J lost 4, with 17 bases in between. CDR3 sequence (DNA): TGCAGTGCTAGCGATCAGCCTGAGTACGCAGATACGCAGTATTTT. This translates into CSASDQPEYADTQYF.

The CDR3 sequence is CSADRDIGELFF. In DNA, the CDR3 is TGCAGCGCCGACAGGGACATCGGGGAGCTGTTTTTT. The chain combines TRBV29-1 with TRBJ2-2, with 7 bases lining up with TRBD1. There are 12 residues in the CDR3. V lost 7 bases, J lost 7 bases, and 6 bases stayed unmatched. From germline, CDR1 is SQVTM and CDR2 ANQGSEA.

This clonotype was counted a single time. CDR3 DNA sequence: TGTGCCTGGACGTCGTTTAGGGACCAGACGTGGGAGCAGTACTTC. Its protein is CAWTSFRDQTWEQYF. The rearrangement uses TRBV5-6 and TRBJ2-7; D may correspond to TRBD1 or TRBD2 (5 bases each). This CDR3 has 15 amino acids. The germline gives CDR1 SGHDT, CDR2 YYEEEE. The V end was cut by 10 bases, the J end by 7 bases, with 27 bases between.

This clonotype has a handful of counts. V gene TRBV20-1 combines with J gene TRBJ1-2; weak D call: TRBD1 (5 bases). Germline assignment: CDR1 DFQATT and CDR2 SNEGSKA (reference sequence). This CDR3 spans 14 amino acids. Trimming stripped 5 bases from V and 7 bases from J, with 20 bases between. The CDR3 coding sequence is TGCAGTGCTTCCCCCTGGGGCCTTACCAGTGGCTACACCTTC. Residues: CSASPWGLTSGYTF.

V and J are TRBV7-9 and TRBJ2-6; tentatively, D is TRBD2 (6 bases). The CDR3 covers 18 residues. Trimming took 3 bases from V and 0 from J, leaving 15 bases between them. Per germline, CDR1 SEHNR and CDR2 FQNEAQ (reference sequence). DNA of the CDR3: TGTGCCAGCAGCTTCCAGCGAAGGAGGGACTCTGGGGCCAACGTCCTGACTTTC. It is translated as CASSFQRRRDSGANVLTF. Together with reference TRBV7-9 and TRBJ2-6, the CDR3 gives the full variable domain: DTGVSQNPRHKITKRGQNVTFRCDPISEHNRLYWYRQTLGQGPEFLTYFQNEAQLEKSRLLSDRFSAERPKGSFSTLEIQRTEQGDSAMYLCASSFQRRRDSGANVLTFGAGSRLTVL.

Note on this clonotype: It may be a read error: a sequence one base away is much more abundant. The CDR3 is CASSQDPGTEQDF. The DNA for the CDR3 is TGCGCCAGCAGCCAAGATCCAGGAACGGAGCAGGACTTC. This chain connects TRBV4-3 to TRBJ2-1, with D hard to call. CDR3 length equals 13 residues. CDR1 is LGHNA, CDR2 YSLEER, per germline.

The rearrangement joins TRBV5-1 to TRBJ2-3; D ambiguous. The germline V and J ends were trimmed by 5 bases and 0 bases, with 13 bases remaining between them. This CDR3 is 15 amino acids long. Per the germline V gene, CDR1 is SGHRS and CDR2 is YFSETQ. This chain's CDR3 is CASRLEADSTDTQYF. CDR3 in DNA: TGCGCCAGCAGGCTAGAGGCGGATAGCACAGATACGCAGTATTTT.

The chain joins TRBV12-3 or TRBV12-4 to TRBJ2-3, with D maybe TRBD2 (6 bases). V was clipped by 3 bases and J by 2 bases, with 9 bases between them. This CDR3 contains 14 residues. CDR3 residues: CASSFGRDTDTQYF. DNA of the CDR3: TGTGCCAGCAGTTTTGGGCGGGACACAGATACGCAGTATTTT.

Details on this clonotype: A much larger clone lies one base from this, so it may be a read error. This chain connects TRBV15 to TRBJ2-1; 11 nucleotides line up with TRBD2. The J call may be in error: the DNA end matches TRBJ2-7 better. There are 15 residues in the CDR3. Germline lookup yields CDR1 LNHNV and CDR2 YYDKDF (reference sequence). The CDR3 reads CATSKGTSGDNEQYF. The CDR3 DNA sequence: TGTGCCACCAGTAAAGGGACTAGCGGTGACAATGAGCAGTACTTC.

This clonotype was seen only a few times. The genes are TRBV29-1 and TRBJ1-1, with D tentatively TRBD1 (5 bases). With 4 bases removed from V and 3 bases from J, the gap between germline ends came to 15 bases. This CDR3 spans 14 amino acids. The germline V gene encodes CDR1 SQVTM and CDR2 ANQGSEA. The CDR3, as DNA: TGCAGCGTTGCTCTCACATCGGGGGACACTGAAGCTTTCTTT. Translated: CSVALTSGDTEAFF.

This clonotype was picked up a small number of times. A junction boundary mismatches the germline segment, possibly from a read error. The CDR3 bases are TGTGCCAGCAGCCCAGTAGGACTCCGCACAGATACGCGGTATTTT. It codes for CASSPVGLRTDTRYF. This chain uses TRBV7-9 with TRBJ2-3; the D gene is possibly TRBD2 (5 bases). The CDR3 runs to 15 residues. The germline gives CDR1 SEHNR, CDR2 FQNEAQ (reference sequence).

This clonotype was found a few times. The chain links TRBV20-1 to TRBJ2-3; 9 bases fit TRBD2. The CDR3 is made up of 15 amino acids. Germline CDR1 is DFQATT and CDR2 is SNEGSKA (reference sequence). V gave up 5 bases and J gave up 3 bases; unmatched junction bases: 9. The CDR3 reads CSAAAGTSNTDTQYF. CDR3 DNA: TGCAGTGCTGCAGCTGGGACTAGCAATACAGATACGCAGTATTTT.

The rearrangement joins TRBV6-5 to TRBJ1-1; 7 bases match TRBD1. The CDR3 runs to 16 residues. The germline V gene has CDR1 MNHEY and CDR2 SVGAGI. With 5 bases clipped from V and 1 base from J, the junction kept 10 bases outside the gene matches. The CDR3 DNA follows: TGTGCCAGCAGTCGTCCCGGGACAGTTACGAACACTGAAGCTTTCTTT. The encoded protein is CASSRPGTVTNTEAFF.

This clonotype was picked up many times. The CDR3 DNA follows: TGTGCCAGCAGTGAAACACTAGCGGGAGAAGAGACCCAGTACTTC. It yields the protein CASSETLAGEETQYF. The J gene is TRBJ2-5, the V gene TRBV2; 11 positions match TRBD2. CDR1 and CDR2 from the germline V gene are SNHLY and FYNNEI. The CDR3 has 15 amino acids. The V segment lost 2 bases and the J segment 3 bases; nucleotides outside the gene matches: 2.

V gene TRBV5-1 combines with J gene TRBJ2-1; TRBD1 matches 8 bases. Germline assignment: CDR1 SGHRS and CDR2 YFSETQ. V shed 2 bases, J shed 10 bases, and the junction held 11 bases outside the gene matches. This CDR3 spans 15 amino acids. DNA of the CDR3: TGCGCCAGCAGCTTTTTGACAGGGGAGACCTACGAGCAGTTCTTC. It translates to CASSFLTGETYEQFF.

The chain is built from TRBV19 and TRBJ1-1; D unresolved. This CDR3 spans 13 amino acids. V shed 5 bases and J shed 4 bases, with 11 bases lying between them. Germline V gene sequence: CDR1 LNHDA, CDR2 SQIVND (reference sequence). CDR3 coding DNA: TGTGCCAGTAGTTCCAATGGTGCCACTGAAGCTTTCTTT. Its protein product is CASSSNGATEAFF.

This clonotype was found a few times. This sequence joins TRBV9 and TRBJ2-1; the D gene is possibly TRBD1 (5 bases). V was pared by 8 bases and J by 7 bases, with 16 bases between. This CDR3 is built from 13 residues. Germline V gene lookup returns CDR1 SGDLS and CDR2 YYNGEE. CDR3 sequence (DNA): TGTGCCAGTAGCCCCCGACAGTTTAATGAGCAGTTCTTC. Amino acids: CASSPRQFNEQFF.

The chain recombines TRBV29-1 with TRBJ1-1; D gene unclear. In germline, CDR1 is SQVTM, CDR2 ANQGSEA. The CDR3 consists of 12 residues. Trimming left V 4 bases short and J 3 bases short, with 9 bases between. The CDR3, as DNA: TGCAGCGTTGTAGGATTGTACACTGAAGCTTTCTTT. It encodes CSVVGLYTEAFF.

This chain links TRBV4-1 with TRBJ2-7, with 10 bases that match TRBD1. The CDR3 runs 16 residues. Germline loops: CDR1 MGHRA, CDR2 YSYEKL. The V and J ends lost 4 bases and 7 bases, in that order; junction bases with no gene match: 13. CDR3 in amino acids: CASSPFTNRDRGEQYF. For the CDR3, the DNA is TGCGCCAGCAGCCCGTTTACCAACCGGGACAGGGGAGAGCAGTACTTC.

Turning to this clonotype: This clone may be a read error of a much larger clone one base away. V gene TRBV6-5 combines with J gene TRBJ2-1; tentatively, D is TRBD1 (6 bases). V was cut by 2 bases and J by 6 bases, with 11 bases left in between. The CDR3 contains 14 residues. Germline V lookup: CDR1 MNHEY, CDR2 SVGAGI. CDR3 region: CASSYTDSCNEQFF. CDR3 coding DNA: TGTGCCAGCAGTTACACGGACAGCTGCAATGAGCAGTTCTTC.

The V and J genes are TRBV11-2 and TRBJ2-1; D gene ambiguous. The J call may be faulty, since TRBJ2-7 better matches the DNA end. There are 11 residues in the CDR3. Germline values: CDR1 SGHAT, CDR2 FQNNGV. The CDR3 sequence is CASSATNEQYF. The CDR3 coding sequence is TGTGCCAGCAGCGCGACCAATGAGCAGTACTTC.

This clonotype was detected only a few times. V gene TRBV5-1 combines with J gene TRBJ1-1; TRBD1 matches at 12 bases. Germline lookup yields CDR1 SGHRS and CDR2 YFSETQ. CDR3 size: 14 residues. V shed 4 bases, J shed 6 bases, and the junction held 4 bases outside the gene matches. The CDR3 is CASSPGQGAPEAFF. CDR3 DNA sequence: TGCGCCAGCAGCCCGGGACAGGGGGCCCCTGAAGCTTTCTTT.

This clonotype showed up just a few times. The J gene is TRBJ1-1, the V gene TRBV29-1; a weak D match, TRBD1 (5 bases). CDR1 is SQVTM and CDR2 is ANQGSEA in the germline V gene. The ends were cut back, 7 bases at V and 0 bases at J, with 12 bases in the middle. The CDR3 is 13 residues long. The CDR3 loop is CSALKGMNTEAFF. Here the CDR3 DNA reads TGCAGCGCCTTAAAGGGGATGAACACTGAAGCTTTCTTT. Based on the CDR3 plus reference TRBV29-1 and TRBJ1-1, the full variable domain is SAVISQKPSRDICQRGTSLTIQCQVDSQVTMMFWYRQQPGQSLTLIATANQGSEATYESGFVIDKFPISRPNLTFSTLTVSNMSPEDSSIYLCSALKGMNTEAFFGQGTRLTVV.

This clonotype came up a few times. Here the CDR3 DNA reads TGTGCCAGCAGCTTACTCAGGGCGGCAGATACGCAGTATTTT. Amino acids: CASSLLRAADTQYF. The chain couples TRBV7-2 to TRBJ2-3, with TRBD1 as a possible D gene (5 bases). CDR1 is SGHTA and CDR2 is FQGNSA in the germline V gene. The CDR3 runs 14 residues. Trimming left V 2 bases short and J 4 bases short, with 10 bases between.

This chain uses TRBV12-3 or TRBV12-4 with TRBJ1-2; D gene uncertain. CDR3 size: 13 residues. Trimming shortened V by 6 bases and J by 8 bases, and 16 bases separated the two germline ends. The CDR3 region is CASSPGGREGYTF. The DNA of the CDR3 is TGTGCCAGCAGCCCTGGAGGGAGGGAGGGCTACACCTTC.

This clonotype was counted a few times. The V call is TRBV11-2, the J call TRBJ2-1, with D perhaps matching TRBD1 or TRBD2 (6 bases each). Germline loops: CDR1 SGHAT, CDR2 FQNNGV. The CDR3 spans 15 residues. The V end lost 4 bases, the J end lost 2 bases, and 12 bases lay between the germline ends. For the CDR3, the DNA is TGTGCCAGCAGCTCTAGGGGGGCCACCTACAATGAGCAGTTCTTC. It is translated as CASSSRGATYNEQFF. Full variable domain (missing parts from reference TRBV11-2 and TRBJ2-1): EAGVAQSPRYKIIEKRQSVAFWCNPISGHATLYWYQQILGQGPKLLIQFQNNGVVDDSQLPKDRFSAERLKGVDSTLKIQPAKLEDSAVYLCASSSRGATYNEQFFGPGTRLTVL.

The V gene is TRBV20-1, the J gene TRBJ2-1; the match to TRBD2 covers 7 bases. The V gene's germline CDR1 is DFQATT and CDR2 SNEGSKA (reference sequence). This CDR3 contains 14 residues. The ends lost 6 bases at V and 6 bases at J; junction bases unmatched: 11. The CDR3 region is CSAALPGRTNEQFF. In DNA, the CDR3 is TGCAGTGCCGCCCTGCCCGGGAGGACCAATGAGCAGTTCTTC.